The next 25 T cell receptor beta chains were all read from a single sample in a study of blood T cells in healthy people across ages (dated by TCRdb to the mid-2010s). Library construction relied on 5' RACE. The instrument given in TCRdb is Illumina HiSeq 2500. A second PCR of roughly 6 to 11 cycles was run with a J-beta primer mix and a sample-barcoded 5' primer. The public reads were reprocessed in TCRdb via fastp at Q25 and MiXCR, keeping in-frame beta chains. Every distinct CDR3 protein forms one entry, paired with its most common genes and DNA. The sample data list some 690,000 distinct CDR3 sequences, and 22% of these were observed just once. Clones ranked in the top ten supply roughly 22% of the sample. Sequenced input: blood. These receptors were taken from a man in his sixties or seventies in good health.

The J gene is TRBJ2-1, the V gene TRBV12-3 or TRBV12-4; tentatively, D is TRBD2 (6 bases). This CDR3 region has 17 residues. V lost 6 bases, J lost 0 bases, and 18 bases lay in between. The CDR3 is CASSLRTNGRSYNEQFF. CDR3 sequence (DNA): TGTGCCAGCAGCCTAAGGACTAACGGCCGCTCCTACAATGAGCAGTTCTTC.

This clonotype was recorded a few times. J is TRBJ2-5 and V is TRBV10-3, with 7 bases that match TRBD2. TRBJ2-1 matches the DNA end more closely, so the J call is doubtful. Per the germline V gene, CDR1 is ENHRY and CDR2 is SYGVKD. This CDR3 comprises 15 residues. The CDR3 spells CAISNREELRNEQFF. CDR3 sequence (DNA): TGTGCCATCAGTAACCGGGAGGAACTTCGAAATGAGCAGTTCTTC.

The chain links TRBV5-1 to TRBJ2-5; no clear D. The V gene's germline CDR1 is SGHRS and CDR2 YFSETQ. This CDR3 is 15 amino acids long. Trimming cost V 3 bases and J 0 bases, with 12 bases left between them. The CDR3 DNA reads TGCGCCAGCAGCTCGGCACGACCGAACCAAGAGACCCAGTACTTC. Translating it yields CASSSARPNQETQYF. The complete variable domain, with remaining parts taken from reference TRBV5-1 and TRBJ2-5, reads KAGVTQTPRYLIKTRGQQVTLSCSPISGHRSVSWYQQTPGQGLQFLFEYFSETQRNKGNFPGRFSGRQFSNSRSEMNVSTLELGDSALYLCASSSARPNQETQYFGPGTRLLVL.

This clonotype has only one observation. A read error is possible here, since a much larger clone lies one base away. CDR3 DNA: TGTGCCAGCAGTGGGCTAGGGACTGGGGTGGAGACCCAGTACTTC. Encoded protein: CASSGLGTGVETQYF. The chain joins TRBV6-1 to TRBJ2-5; D perhaps matches TRBD2 (6 bases). Germline CDR1 reads MNHNS; CDR2 reads SASEGT. The CDR3 length is 15 residues. The V gene lost 4 bases and the J gene lost 5 bases, with 17 bases spanning the gap.

In its sample, this clonotype was seen a few times. V gene TRBV5-1 combines with J gene TRBJ2-5; 7 nucleotides agree with TRBD2. There are 15 residues in the CDR3. V trimming: 3 bases; J trimming: 5 bases; junction bases outside the gene matches: 10. The germline gives CDR1 SGHRS, CDR2 YFSETQ. CDR3 DNA sequence: TGCGCCAGCAGCTGGCGTGGGGAGGGTGCGGAGACCCAGTACTTC. It encodes CASSWRGEGAETQYF.

This clonotype was seen only a few times. The chain uses TRBV9 and TRBJ2-3; D is uncertain. Germline CDR1 is SGDLS and CDR2 is YYNGEE. Trimming stripped 2 bases from V and 5 bases from J, with 9 bases between. The CDR3 totals 13 residues. The CDR3 DNA sequence: TGTGCCAGCAGCGTTGGCTCTGAAGATACGCAGTATTTT. This encodes CASSVGSEDTQYF.

This clonotype came up a few times. The chain carries TRBV28 and TRBJ1-4; 8 bases match TRBD1. Germline loops: CDR1 MDHEN, CDR2 SYDVKM. V shed 6 bases and J 7 bases; nucleotides not matched to a gene: 10. This CDR3 contains 15 residues. CDR3 protein: CASSETGTGSEKLFF. The CDR3 bases are TGTGCCAGCAGCGAGACCGGGACAGGTTCTGAAAAACTGTTTTTT.

The chain joins TRBV6-1 to TRBJ1-6; no reliable D call. This CDR3 region has 12 residues. V was trimmed by 6 bases and J by 7 bases, leaving 7 bases between them. The germline V gene has CDR1 MNHNS and CDR2 SASEGT. CDR3 DNA sequence: TGTGCCAGCAGGGGAGAAAATTCACCCCTCCACTTT. Protein product: CASRGENSPLHF.

The rearrangement joins TRBV5-1 to TRBJ2-2; unclear D gene. Germline assignment: CDR1 SGHRS and CDR2 YFSETQ. Between the trimmed V and J ends, which lost 0 bases and 7 bases, there was a span of 4 bases. The CDR3 runs to 12 residues. The CDR3: CASSLVGGELFF. CDR3 nucleotide sequence: TGCGCCAGCAGCTTGGTGGGCGGGGAGCTGTTTTTT.

The chain combines TRBV7-8 with TRBJ1-2; D remains ambiguous. The V end lost 0 bases, the J end lost 4 bases, and 12 bases lay between the germline ends. The CDR3 is 15 residues long. In germline, CDR1 is SGHVS, CDR2 FQNEAQ. The DNA of the CDR3 is TGTGCCAGCAGCTTAGCGCGCGGAGGAGGCTATGGCTACACCTTC. Translated: CASSLARGGGYGYTF. Looking up the rest from reference TRBV7-8 and TRBJ1-2 gives the full variable domain: GAGVSQSPRYKVAKRGQDVALRCDPISGHVSLFWYQQALGQGPEFLTYFQNEAQLDKSGLPSDRFFAERPEGSVSTLKIQRTQQEDSAVYLCASSLARGGGYGYTFGSGTRLTVV.

This clonotype has only a few counts. The rearrangement links TRBV12-3 or TRBV12-4 to TRBJ1-1; D gene ambiguous. The V end lost 3 bases, the J end lost 5 bases, and 13 bases lay between the germline ends. The CDR3 has 14 residues. In DNA, the CDR3 is TGTGCCAGCAGTTTGTTGAGGGAAGGGACTGAAGCTTTCTTT. Its translation: CASSLLREGTEAFF.

This clonotype was picked up many times. This sequence joins TRBV6-1 and TRBJ1-6, with 9 bases that match TRBD1. The junction had 4 bases not matched to a gene; V was cut back by 0 bases and J by 7 bases. The length of the CDR3 is 16 residues. The germline V gene encodes CDR1 MNHNS and CDR2 SASEGT. The CDR3 DNA is TGTGCCAGCAGTGAAGCTTCCGGACAGGGGAATTCACCCCTCCACTTT. It yields the protein CASSEASGQGNSPLHF.

V and J are TRBV5-1 and TRBJ2-3; D is ambiguous. V lost 0 bases, J lost 5 bases, and 7 bases lay in between. This CDR3 region has 13 residues. CDR1 SGHRS and CDR2 YFSETQ come from the germline V gene. The CDR3 coding sequence is TGCGCCAGCAGCTTGGGGATAGGAGATACGCAGTATTTT. Translating gives CASSLGIGDTQYF. Based on the CDR3 plus reference TRBV5-1 and TRBJ2-3, the full variable domain is KAGVTQTPRYLIKTRGQQVTLSCSPISGHRSVSWYQQTPGQGLQFLFEYFSETQRNKGNFPGRFSGRQFSNSRSEMNVSTLELGDSALYLCASSLGIGDTQYFGPGTRLTVL.

In this sample, this clonotype turned up a few times. The chain recombines TRBV4-2 with TRBJ2-4, with 9 bases identical to TRBD1. V was clipped by 1 base and J by 5 bases; unmatched bases: 6. The CDR3 has 16 residues. CDR1 is LGHNA, CDR2 YNFKEQ, per germline. The CDR3 DNA reads TGTGCCAGCAGCCAAGCCTCGGGACAGGGACAAAACATTCAGTACTTC. Amino acid sequence: CASSQASGQGQNIQYF.

This clonotype was detected only a few times. The V call is TRBV7-2, the J call TRBJ2-3, with 13 bases fitting TRBD2. CDR1 is SGHTA, CDR2 FQGNSA, per germline. V lost 1 base to trimming and J lost 4 bases; unmatched junction nucleotides: 8. The CDR3 sequence is 18 residues long. The CDR3 here is CASSLVLAGGQYADTQYF. CDR3 nucleotides: TGTGCCAGCAGCTTAGTACTAGCGGGAGGGCAATACGCAGATACGCAGTATTTT.

The V gene is TRBV14, the J gene TRBJ2-7; 7 bases align to TRBD2. The J call is uncertain, as TRBJ2-1 better fits the DNA end. This CDR3 has 17 residues. The germline V gene has CDR1 SGHDN and CDR2 FVKESK. The CDR3 region is CASSRRPLALTYNEQFF. In DNA, the CDR3 is TGTGCCAGCAGCAGACGCCCACTAGCGCTTACCTACAATGAGCAGTTCTTC.

A remark on this clonotype: One end of the junction does not line up with germline, which may come from a read error. This rearrangement joins TRBV12-3 or TRBV12-4 to TRBJ1-2, with D perhaps matching TRBD1 (6 bases). This CDR3 region has 14 residues. The CDR3 sequence: CASSLFRGGDGYTF. The DNA for the CDR3 is TGTGCCAGTAGTTTATTCAGGGGAGGAGATGGCTACACCTTC.

This clonotype has a handful of counts. V is TRBV5-1 and J is TRBJ2-7; D ambiguous. V gave up 1 base and J gave up 5 bases, with 13 bases separating them. The CDR3 runs 14 residues. The V gene's germline CDR1 is SGHRS and CDR2 YFSETQ. CDR3 in DNA: TGCGCCAGCAGCTTGAACCCACAACCCCACGAGCAGTACTTC. Translation: CASSLNPQPHEQYF.

This clonotype was seen more than once but under ten times. The chain combines TRBV5-6 with TRBJ1-1, with a tentative D call TRBD1 (6 bases). This CDR3 contains 15 residues. Germline V gene sequence: CDR1 SGHDT, CDR2 YYEEEE. Deletions cut 3 bases from V and 1 base from J, with 13 bases between. CDR3 region: CASSWGDIQNTEAFF. The DNA of the CDR3 is TGTGCCAGCAGCTGGGGGGACATACAGAACACTGAAGCTTTCTTT.

The gene calls are TRBV6-1 and TRBJ2-7; D gene unclear. Trimming removed 3 bases at V and 4 bases at J, with 7 bases between. CDR3 length: 12 amino acids. Germline CDR1 reads MNHNS; CDR2 reads SASEGT. The CDR3 reads CASSDYSYEQYF. CDR3 nucleotides: TGTGCCAGCAGTGACTACAGTTACGAGCAGTACTTC.

This clonotype was counted once. V usage is TRBV6-1 and J usage is TRBJ2-7, with 10 bases matching TRBD2. Matching the DNA end better, TRBJ2-5 makes the J call doubtful. The CDR3 covers 14 residues. CDR1 is MNHNS, CDR2 SASEGT, per germline. The chain's CDR3 is CASSEGLATETQYF. The CDR3 DNA reads TGTGCCAGCAGTGAGGGACTAGCGACAGAGACCCAGTACTTC.

The genes are TRBV2 and TRBJ2-1; 13 nucleotides match TRBD2. J gave up 6 bases and V 6 bases, and 5 bases lay outside the gene matches. The V gene's germline CDR1 is SNHLY and CDR2 FYNNEI. This CDR3 comprises 15 residues. The CDR3 region is CASRRTSGSGNEQFF. CDR3 bases: TGTGCCAGCAGACGGACTAGCGGGAGCGGCAATGAGCAGTTCTTC.

This clonotype was observed a handful of times. The chain combines TRBV20-1 with TRBJ1-5; D gene uncertain. V dropped 7 bases and J dropped 0 bases, with 10 bases sitting between them. Germline V gives CDR1 DFQATT, CDR2 SNEGSKA (reference sequence). The CDR3 runs to 13 residues. CDR3 protein: CSVRQNSNQPQHF. Written as DNA, the CDR3 is TGCAGTGTCAGGCAAAATAGCAATCAGCCCCAGCATTTT.

The chain recombines TRBV5-1 with TRBJ2-5; TRBD1 matches 11 bases. The length of the CDR3 is 15 residues. V was pared by 3 bases and J by 5 bases, with 6 bases of the junction left unmatched. The germline CDR1 and CDR2 sequences are SGHRS and YFSETQ. The CDR3 DNA reads TGCGCCAGCAGCTCCCGGACAGGGGGCATGGAGACCCAGTACTTC. As protein: CASSSRTGGMETQYF.

This clonotype was seen many times. The chain combines TRBV28 with TRBJ1-4; tentatively, D is TRBD1 (5 bases). Germline values: CDR1 MDHEN, CDR2 SYDVKM. CDR3 size: 12 residues. With 8 bases removed from V and 8 bases from J, the gap between germline ends came to 12 bases. The CDR3 DNA reads as TGTGCCAGCTGGGGGGGGGACGAAAAACTGTTTTTT. Its translation: CASWGGDEKLFF.